What follows describes a single T cell receptor (beta chain). TCRdb keeps only in-frame clones here, not all; method: immunoSEQ multiplex PCR. The sample lists fewer than 250,000 clones, nearly 95% occurring once. This specimen belongs to a study of blood T cell repertoires in COVID-19. About the research overall: Collection of acute and convalescent COVID-19 samples took place in the United States, Italy and Spain. T cells, B-cell-depleted T cells, or PBMCs provided the cDNA or gDNA that served as material.

The sample comprised peripheral blood. The receptor's source is a man aged 30 to 45 with COVID-19, enrolled during active disease.

The CDR3 sequence is CASSEVSGLGNTIYF. CDR3 nucleotide sequence: TGTGCCAGCAGTGAGGTGTCAGGGCTGGGAAACACCATATATTTT. The genes are TRBV6-1 and TRBJ1-3; perhaps TRBD1 as D (5 bases). This CDR3 contains 15 residues. The V end was cut by 3 bases, the J end by 4 bases, with 13 bases between. Germline V gene sequence: CDR1 MNHNS, CDR2 SASEGT.